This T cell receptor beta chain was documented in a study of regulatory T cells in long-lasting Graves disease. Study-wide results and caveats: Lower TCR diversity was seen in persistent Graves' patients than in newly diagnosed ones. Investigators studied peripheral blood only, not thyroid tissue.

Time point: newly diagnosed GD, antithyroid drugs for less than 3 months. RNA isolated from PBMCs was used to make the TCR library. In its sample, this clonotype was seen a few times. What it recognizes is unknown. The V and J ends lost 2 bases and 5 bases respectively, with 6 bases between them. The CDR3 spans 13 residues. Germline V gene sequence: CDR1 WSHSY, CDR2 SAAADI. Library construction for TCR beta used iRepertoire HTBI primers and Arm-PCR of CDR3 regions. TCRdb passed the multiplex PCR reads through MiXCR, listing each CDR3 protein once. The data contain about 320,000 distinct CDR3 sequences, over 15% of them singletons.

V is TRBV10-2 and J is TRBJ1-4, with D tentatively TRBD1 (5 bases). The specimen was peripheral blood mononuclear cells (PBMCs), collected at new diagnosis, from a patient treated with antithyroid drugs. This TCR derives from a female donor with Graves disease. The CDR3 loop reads CASSEGGNEKLFF. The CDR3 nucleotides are TGCGCCAGCAGTGAGGGGGGAAATGAAAAACTGTTTTTT.